The clone carrying this T cell receptor beta chain was recorded many times. The antigen is not known. The data were obtained in a study of neurological immune-mediated disorders. The study, taken as a whole, reports: As far as clinical or MRI features were concerned, none was associated with the multiple sclerosis repertoire cluster.

The CDR3 runs to 13 residues. V was pared by 5 bases and J by 5 bases, with 10 bases between. The germline gives CDR1 LGHNA, CDR2 YNFKEQ. TCRdb re-derived calls from the 5' RACE reads in MiXCR, one entry per CDR3 protein. The table shows about 65,000 distinct CDR3 sequences, with roughly 4% occurring only once. The clonotype originates from a man over 45 with multiple sclerosis. The chain has TRBV4-2 and TRBJ2-1, with D possibly matching TRBD1 (6 bases). The source material was PBMCs. In DNA, the CDR3 is TGTGCCAGCAGCGCCCGACAGGACAATGAGCAGTTCTTC. This gives the protein CASSARQDNEQFF.